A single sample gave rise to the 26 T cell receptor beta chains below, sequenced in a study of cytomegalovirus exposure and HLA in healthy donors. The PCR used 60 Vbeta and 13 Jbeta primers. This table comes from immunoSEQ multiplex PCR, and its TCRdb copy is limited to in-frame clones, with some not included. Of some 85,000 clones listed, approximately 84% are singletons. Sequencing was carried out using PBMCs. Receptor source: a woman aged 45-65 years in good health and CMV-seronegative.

As DNA, the CDR3 is TGTGCCTGGGGGACAGGGAGGCAAAGCACAGATACGCAGTATTTT. This translates into CAWGTGRQSTDTQYF. The V gene is TRBV30, the J gene TRBJ2-3, with 9 bases identical to TRBD1. Trimming took 5 bases from V and 0 from J; bases not matched to a gene: 6. CDR1 and CDR2 from the germline V gene are GTSNPN and SVGIG (reference sequence). The CDR3 is 15 amino acids.

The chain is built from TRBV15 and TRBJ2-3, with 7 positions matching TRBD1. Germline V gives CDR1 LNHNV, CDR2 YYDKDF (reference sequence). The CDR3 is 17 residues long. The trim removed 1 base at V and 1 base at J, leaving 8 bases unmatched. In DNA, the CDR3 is TGTGCCACCAGCAGAGGGGACAGCAACGACCGCACAGATACGCAGTATTTT. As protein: CATSRGDSNDRTDTQYF.

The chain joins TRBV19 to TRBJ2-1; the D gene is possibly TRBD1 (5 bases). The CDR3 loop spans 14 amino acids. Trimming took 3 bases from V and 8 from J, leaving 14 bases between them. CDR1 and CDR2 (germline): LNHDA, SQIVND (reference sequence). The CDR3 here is CASSIIQGFHEQFF. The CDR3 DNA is TGTGCCAGTAGTATTATCCAGGGTTTCCATGAGCAGTTCTTC.

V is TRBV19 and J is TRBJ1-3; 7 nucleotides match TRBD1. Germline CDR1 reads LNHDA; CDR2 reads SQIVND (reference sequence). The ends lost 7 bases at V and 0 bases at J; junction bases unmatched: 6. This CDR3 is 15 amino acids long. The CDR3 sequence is CASNKGQHSGNTIYF. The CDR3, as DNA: TGTGCCAGTAATAAGGGACAGCACTCTGGAAACACCATATATTTT.

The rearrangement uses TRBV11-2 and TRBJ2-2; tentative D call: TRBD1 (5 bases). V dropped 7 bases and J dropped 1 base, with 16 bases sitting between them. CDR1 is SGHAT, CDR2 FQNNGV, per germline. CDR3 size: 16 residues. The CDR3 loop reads CASTSVPRENTGELFF. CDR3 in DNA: TGTGCCAGCACTTCTGTTCCCAGGGAGAACACCGGGGAGCTGTTTTTT.

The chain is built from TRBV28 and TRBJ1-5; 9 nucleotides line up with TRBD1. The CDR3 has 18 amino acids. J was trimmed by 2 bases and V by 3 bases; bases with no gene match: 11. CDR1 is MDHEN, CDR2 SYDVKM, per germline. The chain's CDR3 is CASSFAYLGQGGNQPQHF. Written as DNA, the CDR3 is TGTGCCAGCAGTTTTGCCTACCTGGGACAGGGCGGCAATCAGCCCCAGCATTTT.

CDR3 DNA: TGTGCCAGCAGTGACTCCGAACTAGCGGGGCCAGATACGCAGTATTTT. This gives the protein CASSDSELAGPDTQYF. This rearrangement joins TRBV6-4 to TRBJ2-3; TRBD2 matches 10 bases. With 0 bases clipped from V and 4 bases from J, the junction kept 4 bases outside the gene matches. Germline CDR1 is MRHNA and CDR2 is SNTAGT. The CDR3 has 16 amino acids.

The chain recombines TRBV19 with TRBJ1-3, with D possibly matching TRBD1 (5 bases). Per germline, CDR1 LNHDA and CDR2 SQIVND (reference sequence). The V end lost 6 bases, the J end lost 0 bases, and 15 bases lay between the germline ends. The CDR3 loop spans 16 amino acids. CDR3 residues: CASSRLGGNSGNTIYF. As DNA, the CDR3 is TGTGCCAGTAGCCGCCTGGGGGGAAACTCTGGAAACACCATATATTTT.

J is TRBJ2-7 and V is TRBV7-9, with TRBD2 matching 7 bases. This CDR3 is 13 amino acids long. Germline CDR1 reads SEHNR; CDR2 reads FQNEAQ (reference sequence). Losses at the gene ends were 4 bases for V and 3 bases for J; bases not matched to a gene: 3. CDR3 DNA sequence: TGTGCCAGCAGCTCTAGCGGAATCTACGAGCAGTACTTC. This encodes CASSSSGIYEQYF.

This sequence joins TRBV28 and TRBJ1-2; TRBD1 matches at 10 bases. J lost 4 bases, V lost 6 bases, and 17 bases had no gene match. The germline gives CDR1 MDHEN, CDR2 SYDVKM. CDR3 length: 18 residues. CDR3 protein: CASSPPSTGGKGGYGYTF. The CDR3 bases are TGTGCCAGCAGCCCCCCATCGACAGGGGGCAAAGGGGGCTATGGCTACACCTTC.

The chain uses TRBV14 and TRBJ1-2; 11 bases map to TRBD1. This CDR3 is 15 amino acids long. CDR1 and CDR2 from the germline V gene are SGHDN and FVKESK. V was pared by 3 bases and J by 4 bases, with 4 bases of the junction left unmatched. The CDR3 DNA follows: TGTGCCAGCAGCCACCCCGGGACAGGGGGCTATGGCTACACCTTC. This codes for CASSHPGTGGYGYTF.

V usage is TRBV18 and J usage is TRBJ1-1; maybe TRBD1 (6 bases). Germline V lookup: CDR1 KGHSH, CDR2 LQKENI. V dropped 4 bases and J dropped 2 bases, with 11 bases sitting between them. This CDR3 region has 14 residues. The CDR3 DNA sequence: TGTGCCAGCTCACTGACAGGCGTAAACACTGAAGCTTTCTTT. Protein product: CASSLTGVNTEAFF.

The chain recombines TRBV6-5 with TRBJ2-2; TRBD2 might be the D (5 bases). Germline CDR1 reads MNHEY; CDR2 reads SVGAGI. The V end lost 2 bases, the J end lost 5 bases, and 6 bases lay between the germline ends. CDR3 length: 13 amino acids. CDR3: CASSYGGTGELFF. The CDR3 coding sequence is TGTGCCAGCAGTTACGGCGGGACCGGGGAGCTGTTTTTT.

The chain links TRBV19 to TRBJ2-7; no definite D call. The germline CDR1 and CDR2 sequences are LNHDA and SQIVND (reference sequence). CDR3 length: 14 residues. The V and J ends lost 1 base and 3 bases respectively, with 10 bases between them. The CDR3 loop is CASSIGLTGYEQYF. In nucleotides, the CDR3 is TGTGCCAGTAGTATAGGACTTACTGGCTACGAGCAGTACTTC.

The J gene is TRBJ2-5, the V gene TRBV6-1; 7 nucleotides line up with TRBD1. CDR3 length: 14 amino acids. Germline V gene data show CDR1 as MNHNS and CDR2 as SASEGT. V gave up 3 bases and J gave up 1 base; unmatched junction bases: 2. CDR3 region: CASSEGTAQETQYF. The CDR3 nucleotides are TGTGCCAGCAGTGAGGGGACAGCCCAAGAGACCCAGTACTTC.

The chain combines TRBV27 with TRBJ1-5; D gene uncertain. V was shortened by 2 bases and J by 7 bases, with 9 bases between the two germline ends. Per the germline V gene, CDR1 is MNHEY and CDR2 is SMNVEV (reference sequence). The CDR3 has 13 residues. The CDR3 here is CASSLEGVQPQHF. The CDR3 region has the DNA TGTGCCAGCAGTTTAGAAGGAGTCCAGCCCCAGCATTTT.

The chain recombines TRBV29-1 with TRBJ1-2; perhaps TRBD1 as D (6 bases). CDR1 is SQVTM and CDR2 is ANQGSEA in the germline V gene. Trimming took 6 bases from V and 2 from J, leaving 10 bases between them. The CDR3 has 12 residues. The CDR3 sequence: CSVPTGNYGYTF. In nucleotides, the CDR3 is TGCAGCGTCCCCACAGGGAACTATGGCTACACCTTC.

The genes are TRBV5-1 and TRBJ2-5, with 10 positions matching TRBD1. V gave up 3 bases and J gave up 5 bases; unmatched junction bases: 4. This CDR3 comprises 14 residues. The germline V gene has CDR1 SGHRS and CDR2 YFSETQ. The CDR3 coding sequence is TGCGCCAGCAGCTCGACAGGGGGCAGGGAGACCCAGTACTTC. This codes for CASSSTGGRETQYF.

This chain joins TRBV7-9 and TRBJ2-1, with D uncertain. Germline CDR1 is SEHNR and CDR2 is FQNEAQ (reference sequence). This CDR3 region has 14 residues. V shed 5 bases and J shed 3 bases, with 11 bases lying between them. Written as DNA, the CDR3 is TGTGCCAGCAGCATCGGAGCAAACTACAATGAGCAGTTCTTC. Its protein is CASSIGANYNEQFF.

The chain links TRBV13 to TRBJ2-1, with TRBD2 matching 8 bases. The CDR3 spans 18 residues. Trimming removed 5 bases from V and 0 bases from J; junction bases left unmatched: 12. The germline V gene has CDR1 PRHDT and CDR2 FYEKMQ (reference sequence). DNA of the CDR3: TGTGCCAGCAGCCCGTACGGGAGGGAACCAAGCTCCTACAATGAGCAGTTCTTC. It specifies CASSPYGREPSSYNEQFF.

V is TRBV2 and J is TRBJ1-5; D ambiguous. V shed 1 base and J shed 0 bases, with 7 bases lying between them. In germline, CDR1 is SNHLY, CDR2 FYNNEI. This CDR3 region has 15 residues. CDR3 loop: CASSEDTFSNQPQHF. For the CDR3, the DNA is TGTGCCAGCAGTGAAGACACCTTTAGCAATCAGCCCCAGCATTTT.

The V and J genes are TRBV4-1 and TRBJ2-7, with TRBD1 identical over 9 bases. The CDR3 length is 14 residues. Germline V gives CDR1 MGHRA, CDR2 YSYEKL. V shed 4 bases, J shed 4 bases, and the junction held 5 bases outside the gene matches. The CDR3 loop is CASSPPGQGYEQYF. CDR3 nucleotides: TGCGCCAGCAGCCCCCCGGGACAGGGTTACGAGCAGTACTTC.

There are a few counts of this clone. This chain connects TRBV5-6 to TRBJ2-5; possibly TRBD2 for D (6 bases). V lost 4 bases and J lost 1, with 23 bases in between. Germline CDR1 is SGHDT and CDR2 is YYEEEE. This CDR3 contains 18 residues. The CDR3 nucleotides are TGTGCCAGCAGCCTCTGGAGGGGAGCGACGCCTTTCCAAGAGACCCAGTACTTC. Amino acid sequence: CASSLWRGATPFQETQYF.

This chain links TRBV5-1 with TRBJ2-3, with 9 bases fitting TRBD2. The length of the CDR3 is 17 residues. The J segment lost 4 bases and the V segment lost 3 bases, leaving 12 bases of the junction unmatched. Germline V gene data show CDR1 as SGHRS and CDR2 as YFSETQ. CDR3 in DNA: TGCGCCAGCAGCTCCTCTGTCGCGGGAGGGCAGGCAGATACGCAGTATTTT. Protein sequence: CASSSSVAGGQADTQYF. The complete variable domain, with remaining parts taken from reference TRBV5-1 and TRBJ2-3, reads KAGVTQTPRYLIKTRGQQVTLSCSPISGHRSVSWYQQTPGQGLQFLFEYFSETQRNKGNFPGRFSGRQFSNSRSEMNVSTLELGDSALYLCASSSSVAGGQADTQYFGPGTRLTVL.

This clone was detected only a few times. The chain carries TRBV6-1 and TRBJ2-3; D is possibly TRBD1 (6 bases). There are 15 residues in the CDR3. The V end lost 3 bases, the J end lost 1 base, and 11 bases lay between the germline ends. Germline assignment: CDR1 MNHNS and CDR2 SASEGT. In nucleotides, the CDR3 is TGTGCCAGCAGTGATGAATCAGGGGGCACAGATACGCAGTATTTT. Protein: CASSDESGGTDTQYF.

The CDR3 region is CASSESSGRASDEQFF. In nucleotides, the CDR3 is TGCGCCAGCAGTGAGTCTAGCGGGAGGGCCAGCGATGAGCAGTTCTTC. The rearrangement links TRBV10-1 to TRBJ2-1; 11 nucleotides agree with TRBD2. The V gene end was trimmed by 0 bases and the J gene end by 8 bases; junction bases not matched to a gene: 6. CDR3 length equals 16 residues. The germline V gene encodes CDR1 WNHNN and CDR2 SYGVQD (reference sequence).